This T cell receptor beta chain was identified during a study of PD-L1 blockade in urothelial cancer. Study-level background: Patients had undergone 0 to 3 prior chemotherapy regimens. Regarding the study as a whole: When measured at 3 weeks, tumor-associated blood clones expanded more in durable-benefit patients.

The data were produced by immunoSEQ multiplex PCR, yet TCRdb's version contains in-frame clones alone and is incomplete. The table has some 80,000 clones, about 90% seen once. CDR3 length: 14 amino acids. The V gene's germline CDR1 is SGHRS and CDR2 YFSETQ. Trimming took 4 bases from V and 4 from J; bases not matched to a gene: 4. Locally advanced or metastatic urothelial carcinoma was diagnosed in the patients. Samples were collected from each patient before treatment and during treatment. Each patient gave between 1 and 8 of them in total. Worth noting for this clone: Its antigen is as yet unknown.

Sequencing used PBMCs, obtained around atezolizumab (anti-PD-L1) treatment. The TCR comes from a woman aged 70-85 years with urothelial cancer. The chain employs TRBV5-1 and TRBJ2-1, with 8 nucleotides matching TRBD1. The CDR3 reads CASSPDRGYNEQFF. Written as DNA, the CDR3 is TGCGCCAGCAGCCCAGACAGGGGATACAATGAGCAGTTCTTC.